The TCR beta chain described here comes from a study of T cell changes during pregnancy in multiple sclerosis. Generated by immunoSEQ multiplex PCR, the TCRdb table keeps only in-frame clones and is missing some. Of roughly 93,000 clones listed, 85% to 95% are singletons. V gave up 6 bases and J gave up 5 bases, with 12 bases separating them. The CDR3 consists of 13 residues. Looked up from germline, CDR1 is SGDLS and CDR2 is YYNGEE. This sequence was found in a female donor with multiple sclerosis, enrolled in a pregnancy study. The rearrangement joins TRBV9 to TRBJ2-1; no firm D call. Sequenced here: peripheral blood, sampled after pregnancy. DNA of the CDR3: TGTGCCAGCAACGCCCGGGTCGACAATGAGCAGTTCTTC. Translating it yields CASNARVDNEQFF.